This passage covers 19 T cell receptor beta chains from one sample sequenced in a study of T cells in Graves' hyperthyroidism and ophthalmopathy. TCR beta CDR3 sequences were amplified from RNA transcripts. TCR CDR3 regions were first amplified by RT-PCR with HTBI primers. TCRdb re-derived calls from the multiplex PCR reads in MiXCR, one entry per CDR3 protein. There are a few hundred thousand distinct CDR3 sequences in the sample; just under 25% occur only once, and less than 85% lies in the top ten. The sequenced sample was blood. These receptors were collected from a man between 45 and 60 years old with Graves' hyperthyroidism.

There are a few counts of this clonotype. The chain uses TRBV12-3 or TRBV12-4 and TRBJ2-7; D is perhaps TRBD1 (5 bases). The V and J ends lost 6 bases and 4 bases respectively, with 7 bases between them. This CDR3 contains 11 residues. The CDR3 region has the DNA TGTGCCAGCAGGGACATATACGAGCAGTACTTC. It yields the protein CASRDIYEQYF.

There are a few counts of this clonotype. The CDR3: CASSIVRSLGQGINTQYF. CDR3 DNA sequence: TGTGCCAGTAGTATAGTCCGGAGCTTGGGACAGGGGATAAATACGCAGTATTTT. This chain joins TRBV19 and TRBJ2-3, with 10 bases that match TRBD1. The V gene's germline CDR1 is LNHDA and CDR2 SQIVND (reference sequence). The V gene end was trimmed by 1 base and the J gene end by 7 bases; junction bases not matched to a gene: 14. The CDR3 extends over 18 amino acids.

This clonotype was observed a handful of times. The V gene is TRBV5-1, the J gene TRBJ1-2; D is possibly TRBD1 (6 bases). The CDR3 has 13 amino acids. Looked up from germline, CDR1 is SGHRS and CDR2 is YFSETQ. Trimming cost V 0 bases and J 7 bases, with 10 bases left between them. CDR3 DNA sequence: TGCGCCAGCAGCTTGGTCCCAGGGGCTGGCTACACCTTC. Amino acids: CASSLVPGAGYTF.

The chain couples TRBV5-4 to TRBJ1-6; D remains ambiguous. V lost 3 bases to trimming and J lost 0 bases, with 10 bases between them. Looked up from germline, CDR1 is SGHNT and CDR2 is YYREEE (reference sequence). The CDR3 covers 16 residues. The CDR3 region is CASSSRASSYNSPLHF. The CDR3 DNA reads TGTGCCAGCAGCTCACGCGCCAGCTCCTATAATTCACCCCTCCACTTT. Based on the CDR3 plus reference TRBV5-4 and TRBJ1-6, the full variable domain is ETGVTQSPTHLIKTRGQQVTLRCSSQSGHNTVSWYQQALGQGPQFIFQYYREEENGRGNFPPRFSGLQFPNYSSELNVNALELDDSALYLCASSSRASSYNSPLHFGNGTRLTVT.

In this sample, this clonotype turned up many times. The V and J genes are TRBV18 and TRBJ1-1; 9 bases are a match to TRBD1. The trim removed 10 bases at V and 4 bases at J, leaving 7 bases unmatched. This CDR3 has 13 residues. Germline V gives CDR1 KGHSH, CDR2 LQKENI. CDR3: CATKDRGSTEAFF. The CDR3 nucleotides are TGTGCCACCAAAGACAGGGGGTCCACTGAAGCTTTCTTT.

This clonotype was counted only a few times. The V call is TRBV7-9, the J call TRBJ2-3, with D perhaps TRBD2 (6 bases). Trimming cost V 3 bases and J 2 bases, with 9 bases left between them. Germline V lookup: CDR1 SEHNR, CDR2 FQNEAQ (reference sequence). This CDR3 contains 14 residues. The CDR3 nucleotides are TGTGCCAGCAGCTTCCAGCGGGTCACAGATACGCAGTATTTT. As protein: CASSFQRVTDTQYF. Full variable domain (outside the CDR3, taken from reference TRBV7-9 and TRBJ2-3): DTGVSQNPRHKITKRGQNVTFRCDPISEHNRLYWYRQTLGQGPEFLTYFQNEAQLEKSRLLSDRFSAERPKGSFSTLEIQRTEQGDSAMYLCASSFQRVTDTQYFGPGTRLTVL.

The V and J genes are TRBV2 and TRBJ1-4, with D hard to call. The CDR3 is made up of 13 amino acids. The V gene lost 6 bases and the J gene lost 7 bases, with 12 bases spanning the gap. Germline-derived CDR1 and CDR2 are SNHLY and FYNNEI. CDR3 protein: CASRGFRGEKLFF. The CDR3 nucleotides read TGTGCCAGCAGAGGGTTCCGGGGTGAAAAACTGTTTTTT.

This clonotype has a handful of counts. This chain joins TRBV10-3 and TRBJ1-2, with D hard to call. Trimming left V 2 bases short and J 7 bases short, with 8 bases between. In germline, CDR1 is ENHRY, CDR2 SYGVKD. The CDR3 runs 12 residues. The CDR3 sequence is CAISEPAGGYTF. The CDR3 nucleotides are TGTGCCATCAGTGAGCCGGCCGGTGGCTACACCTTC.

This clonotype showed up many times. The chain combines TRBV30 with TRBJ1-4; unclear D gene. From germline, CDR1 is GTSNPN and CDR2 SVGIG (reference sequence). CDR3 size: 11 residues. The V end lost 0 bases, the J end lost 12 bases, and 8 bases lay between the germline ends. CDR3: CAWSVLGQLFF. The CDR3 bases are TGTGCCTGGAGTGTACTTGGTCAACTGTTTTTT. The full variable domain, with the rest looked up from reference TRBV30 and TRBJ1-4, is SQTIHQWPATLVQPVGSPLSLECTVEGTSNPNLYWYRQAAGRGLQLLFYSVGIGQISSEVPQNLSASRPQDRQFILSSKKLLLSDSGFYLCAWSVLGQLFFGSGTQLSVL.

The V and J genes are TRBV5-5 and TRBJ2-7; the D is unclear. The V and J ends lost 1 base and 0 bases respectively, with 8 bases between them. Germline CDR1 and CDR2: SGHKS and YYEKEE (reference sequence). The CDR3 runs to 14 residues. CDR3 loop: CASSLSPTSYEQYF. In DNA form, the CDR3 reads TGTGCCAGCAGCTTGAGCCCCACCTCCTACGAGCAGTACTTC.

Comment on this clonotype: A read error may explain this, as a much larger clone is one base away. The genes are TRBV13 and TRBJ2-3, with TRBD2 identical over 7 bases. The length of the CDR3 is 14 residues. The J segment lost 8 bases and the V segment lost 3 bases, leaving 8 bases of the junction unmatched. Germline V gene sequence: CDR1 PRHDT, CDR2 FYEKMQ (reference sequence). The CDR3 here is CASSLGGLAGTQYF. The CDR3 DNA is TGTGCCAGCAGCTTGGGAGGGTTGGCAGGTACGCAGTATTTT.

The J gene is TRBJ1-2, the V gene TRBV7-9; a weak D match, TRBD1 (6 bases). CDR1 and CDR2 (germline): SEHNR, FQNEAQ (reference sequence). V was pared by 5 bases and J by 7 bases, with 11 bases between. The CDR3 loop spans 12 amino acids. CDR3 nucleotides: TGTGCCAGCAGCAGGACAGTGAGTGGCTACACCTTC. Translating gives CASSRTVSGYTF.

The rearrangement uses TRBV11-2 and TRBJ2-5; the D is unclear. Germline values: CDR1 SGHAT, CDR2 FQNNGV. This CDR3 has 15 amino acids. The V end lost 2 bases, the J end lost 2 bases, and 12 bases lay between the germline ends. The CDR3 coding sequence is TGTGCCAGCAGCTTATATCGGAGCATACAAGAGACCCAGTACTTC. This gives the protein CASSLYRSIQETQYF.

As to this clonotype: One end of the junction is discordant with germline, which a read error may explain. The rearrangement joins TRBV6-5 to TRBJ2-3, with D perhaps matching TRBD2 (5 bases). Per the germline V gene, CDR1 is MNHEY and CDR2 is SVGAGI. The CDR3 is 14 residues long. The CDR3: CASSYGSSTDTQDF. The CDR3 nucleotides read TGTGCCAGCAGTTACGGCTCTAGCACAGATACGCAGGATTTT.

Note on this clonotype: Its ends do not fully match the called genes, so a read error is possible. CDR3 DNA sequence: TGTGCCAGCTCACTGGACATGAACGCTGAAGCTTTCTTT. Translation: CASSLDMNAEAFF. The chain is built from TRBV18 and TRBJ1-1, with D maybe TRBD1 (5 bases). CDR3 length: 13 amino acids. Germline V gene data show CDR1 as KGHSH and CDR2 as LQKENI.

CDR3 nucleotide sequence: TGTGCCAGCAGCTTTGGAAGAGGGGGGTTTGAAGCTTTCTTT. Encoded protein: CASSFGRGGFEAFF. The chain combines TRBV11-2 with TRBJ1-1; D may be TRBD1 (6 bases). CDR1 is SGHAT, CDR2 FQNNGV, per germline. V dropped 3 bases and J dropped 7 bases, with 15 bases sitting between them. The CDR3 is 14 residues long.

This clonotype was seen at least ten times. The CDR3 here is CASSDRHEQYF. CDR3 sequence (DNA): TGTGCCAGCAGTGATCGACACGAGCAGTACTTC. The V call is TRBV2, the J call TRBJ2-7, with no clear D. V lost 3 bases to trimming and J lost 5 bases, with 5 bases between them. The CDR3 covers 11 residues. Germline V gives CDR1 SNHLY, CDR2 FYNNEI. Using reference TRBV2 and TRBJ2-7 for the parts outside the CDR3, the full variable domain is EPEVTQTPSHQVTQMGQEVILRCVPISNHLYFYWYRQILGQKVEFLVSFYNNEISEKSEIFDDQFSVERPDGSNFTLKIRSTKLEDSAMYFCASSDRHEQYFGPGTRLTVT.

The V and J genes are TRBV6-6 and TRBJ2-3; 14 positions agree with TRBD2. The CDR3 is made up of 17 amino acids. The V gene end was trimmed by 0 bases and the J gene end by 4 bases; junction bases not matched to a gene: 3. Germline V gene lookup returns CDR1 MNHNY and CDR2 SVGAGI (reference sequence). The CDR3 loop reads CASSYSMGLAGADTQYF. The DNA for the CDR3 is TGTGCCAGCAGTTACTCGATGGGACTAGCGGGAGCAGATACGCAGTATTTT.

This clonotype was recorded at least ten times. This rearrangement joins TRBV12-3 or TRBV12-4 to TRBJ2-1; possible D gene TRBD2, 6 bases. Trimming stripped 5 bases from V and 10 bases from J, with 18 bases between. There are 14 residues in the CDR3. The CDR3 region has the DNA TGTGCCAGCAGTCTCACCGCGGGGCCAGTGGAGCAGTTCTTC. Translating it yields CASSLTAGPVEQFF.